The entry below describes one TCR beta chain. The V gene end was trimmed by 5 bases and the J gene end by 0 bases; junction bases not matched to a gene: 5. Germline loops: CDR1 MDHEN, CDR2 SYDVKM. This CDR3 contains 15 residues. This record belongs to a study of blood T cell repertoires in COVID-19. Looking at the study overall: The study drew acute and convalescent COVID-19 samples from the United States, Italy and Spain. PBMCs, B-cell-depleted T cells, or T cells were the source of the cDNA or gDNA that made up the material.

Original analysis: Reference gene primer amplification gave estimated nucleated cell counts. Only in-frame clones appear in the TCRdb table, and some are missing; sequencing was by immunoSEQ multiplex PCR. V and J calls and clone size are as listed in that table; D and trimming were resolved from the DNA. The table includes about 170,000 clones, roughly 89% detected once. The specimen sequenced was peripheral blood. The sequence came from a man aged 18 to 30 with active or convalescent COVID-19. The gene calls are TRBV28 and TRBJ1-2, with 8 bases identical to TRBD1. The CDR3 bases are TGTGCCAGCAGTGGACAGGGAAGGACTAACTATGGCTACACCTTC. It yields the protein CASSGQGRTNYGYTF.